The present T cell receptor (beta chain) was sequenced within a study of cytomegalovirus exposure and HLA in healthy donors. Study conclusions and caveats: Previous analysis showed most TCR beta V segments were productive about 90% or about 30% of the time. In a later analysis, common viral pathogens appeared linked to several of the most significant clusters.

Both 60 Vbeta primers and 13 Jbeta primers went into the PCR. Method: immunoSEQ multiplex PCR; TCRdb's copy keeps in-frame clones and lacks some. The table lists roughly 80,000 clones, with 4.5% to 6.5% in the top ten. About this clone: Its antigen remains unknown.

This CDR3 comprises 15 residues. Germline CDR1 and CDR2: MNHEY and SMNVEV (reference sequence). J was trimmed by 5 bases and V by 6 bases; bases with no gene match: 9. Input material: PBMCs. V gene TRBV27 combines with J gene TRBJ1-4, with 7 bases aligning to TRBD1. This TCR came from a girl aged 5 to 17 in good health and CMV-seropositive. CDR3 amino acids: CASRRDSQKNEKLFF. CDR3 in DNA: TGTGCCAGCAGAAGGGACAGCCAGAAAAATGAAAAACTGTTTTTT.